This T cell receptor (beta chain) was captured in a study of identical twins. Notes on the study in general: The study reached conclusions through statistical analysis that was cross-sectional, not following the same donors.

As regards this clonotype: Its antigen is unknown.

TCRdb used MiXCR to reprocess the 5' RACE reads, holding one entry per CDR3 protein. Of roughly 190,000 distinct CDR3 sequences listed, approximately 15% were seen once; the top ten hold 40% to 45%. V was trimmed by 2 bases and J by 5 bases, leaving 15 bases between them. CDR1 MNHEY and CDR2 SMNVEV come from the germline V gene (reference sequence). CDR3 length: 15 residues. These data were also filed under a second study, of T cells expressing NK-cell markers.

The sample consisted of CD8+ T cells sorted from blood. This TCR was sampled from a woman in her late teens or twenties in good health. The chain uses TRBV27 and TRBJ1-1, with D tentatively TRBD1 (5 bases). In DNA, the CDR3 is TGTGCCAGCAGTTTAGGGTCACCTGGGGGGACTGAAGCTTTCTTT. It is translated as CASSLGSPGGTEAFF.